The T cell receptor (beta chain) under discussion was sequenced for a study of T cell changes during pregnancy in multiple sclerosis. This clone was seen a handful of times. This CDR3 region has 11 residues. Trimming pared 7 bases from V and 9 bases from J, leaving 11 bases between. Germline values: CDR1 MNHEY, CDR2 SVGAGI. Assay used: immunoSEQ multiplex PCR; TCRdb lists only in-frame clones, some missing. The sample holds approximately 57,000 clones; more than 85% are singletons and the top ten take roughly 3.6%. The gene calls are TRBV6-5 and TRBJ2-3, with D possibly matching TRBD1 (5 bases). The TCR sequence derives from a female donor in good health, enrolled as a control in a pregnancy study. Sample: peripheral blood, taken after pregnancy. CDR3 region: CASIFKGTQYF. The DNA for the CDR3 is TGTGCCAGCATCTTTAAGGGGACGCAGTATTTT.